The 8 T cell receptor beta chains below come from one sample, sequenced in a study of shared clonotypes between healthy human individuals. Clones were sequenced by immunoSEQ multiplex PCR, and TCRdb holds only the in-frame ones, with some missing. The table shows 2 million or so clones, with 90% to 95% occurring only once. Sequencing was carried out using naive CD4+ T cells sorted from blood. Subset: CD45RA+ positively selected. Every receptor here comes from a man aged 18 to 29 in good health.

The chain couples TRBV4-1 to TRBJ2-3; D not resolved. V was clipped by 1 base and J by 0 bases, with 14 bases between them. Germline CDR1 is MGHRA and CDR2 is YSYEKL. CDR3 size: 17 residues. CDR3 residues: CASSQGARAHSTDTQYF. The DNA for the CDR3 is TGCGCCAGCAGCCAAGGAGCTCGTGCCCATAGCACAGATACGCAGTATTTT.

This rearrangement joins TRBV9 to TRBJ2-1, with 7 bases matching TRBD1. Trimming cost V 4 bases and J 9 bases; bases outside gene matches: 16. CDR3 length equals 16 residues. In germline, CDR1 is SGDLS, CDR2 YYNGEE. DNA for the CDR3: TGTGCCAGCAGCCCGGGACAGAGGCTCCAGGGCGGTGAGCAGTTCTTC. Its translation: CASSPGQRLQGGEQFF. The complete variable domain, with remaining parts taken from reference TRBV9 and TRBJ2-1, reads DSGVTQTPKHLITATGQRVTLRCSPRSGDLSVYWYQQSLDQGLQFLIQYYNGEERAKGNILERFSAQQFPDLHSELNLSSLELGDSALYFCASSPGQRLQGGEQFFGPGTRLTVL.

This chain connects TRBV6-5 to TRBJ1-4; D might be TRBD1 (5 bases). V was clipped by 2 bases and J by 14 bases, with 18 bases between them. The CDR3 extends over 14 amino acids. Germline loops: CDR1 MNHEY, CDR2 SVGAGI. The CDR3 sequence: CASSYGSYSGTLFF. For the CDR3, the DNA is TGTGCCAGCAGTTACGGCTCCTACTCCGGGACCCTGTTTTTT.

The J gene is TRBJ2-3, the V gene TRBV4-1, with TRBD2 identical over 9 bases. The V gene end was trimmed by 3 bases and the J gene end by 3 bases; junction bases not matched to a gene: 7. Germline V gives CDR1 MGHRA, CDR2 YSYEKL. The CDR3 is 16 residues long. The CDR3 protein is CASSQVSGRVTDTQYF. CDR3 in DNA: TGCGCCAGCAGCCAGGTTAGCGGGAGAGTAACAGATACGCAGTATTTT.

The rearrangement joins TRBV10-2 to TRBJ2-2; tentative D call: TRBD2 (7 bases). The CDR3 is 18 amino acids. The V end was cut by 7 bases, the J end by 4 bases, with 25 bases between. CDR1 WSHSY and CDR2 SAAADI come from the germline V gene. The CDR3 loop reads CASINLPGGPFATGELFF. The CDR3 DNA follows: TGCGCCAGCATTAATCTTCCGGGGGGCCCCTTTGCCACCGGGGAGCTGTTTTTT.

The V call is TRBV5-4, the J call TRBJ2-1; TRBD2 is a possible D gene (5 bases). The germline V gene encodes CDR1 SGHNT and CDR2 YYREEE (reference sequence). V lost 0 bases and J 11 bases, leaving 9 bases between the germline ends. The CDR3 extends over 12 amino acids. The CDR3 region has the DNA TGTGCCAGCAGCTTGGGAACTAGTCAGCAGTTCTTC. Translation gives CASSLGTSQQFF.

This clone was picked up one time. V is TRBV7-9 and J is TRBJ2-2, with TRBD1 as a possible D gene (5 bases). Germline loops: CDR1 SEHNR, CDR2 FQNEAQ (reference sequence). V was shortened by 2 bases and J by 5 bases, with 12 bases between the two germline ends. This CDR3 has 15 residues. CDR3 protein: CASSLSRVETGELFF. The CDR3 DNA is TGTGCCAGCAGCTTATCCAGGGTAGAAACCGGGGAGCTGTTTTTT.

This clone has more than one count but fewer than ten. V gene TRBV2 combines with J gene TRBJ1-1; TRBD1 matches 9 bases. CDR1 is SNHLY, CDR2 FYNNEI, per germline. V lost 5 bases, J lost 1 base, and 2 bases stayed unmatched. The CDR3 totals 14 residues. CDR3 residues: CASSWTGANTEAFF. CDR3 nucleotides: TGTGCCAGCAGTTGGACAGGGGCGAACACTGAAGCTTTCTTT.